The 10 T cell receptor beta chains given below trace back to one sample, sequenced in a study of blood T cells in healthy people across ages. Then a second PCR, running about 7 to 11 cycles, was carried out with a sample-barcoded 5' primer and a J-beta primer mix. TCRdb used MiXCR to reprocess the 5' RACE reads, holding one entry per CDR3 protein. The table has roughly 800,000 distinct CDR3 sequences, about 25% seen once. These same data were also listed under a study on T cells of mothers and their children.

Sequencing was done on a sample of blood. These TCRs come from a boy between 10 and 17 years old in good health.

This clonotype was counted only a few times. The chain carries TRBV9 and TRBJ1-2, with unresolved D. The CDR3 spans 17 residues. The germline gives CDR1 SGDLS, CDR2 YYNGEE. V lost 0 bases and J 0 bases, leaving 15 bases between the germline ends. The DNA for the CDR3 is TGTGCCAGCAGCGTAGTGGCCGGACCGGCATCTAACTATGGCTACACCTTC. Its protein is CASSVVAGPASNYGYTF.

The chain carries TRBV7-9 and TRBJ1-2; no clear D. The CDR3 sequence is 14 residues long. Trimming cost V 0 bases and J 7 bases, with 12 bases left between them. Per germline, CDR1 SEHNR and CDR2 FQNEAQ (reference sequence). For the CDR3, the DNA is TGTGCCAGCAGCTTAGCGTTTGGAGGGTTTGGCTACACCTTC. It is translated as CASSLAFGGFGYTF.

The V call is TRBV12-5, the J call TRBJ2-1; D might be TRBD1 (6 bases). CDR3 length equals 15 residues. V lost 5 bases and J 8 bases, leaving 19 bases between the germline ends. Per the germline V gene, CDR1 is LGHNT and CDR2 is FRNRAP. The CDR3 DNA reads as TGTGCTAGTGGTAACCACAGGGAAAAGAGTTATGAGCAGTTCTTC. Translating gives CASGNHREKSYEQFF.

V is TRBV29-1 and J is TRBJ2-7; possibly TRBD1 or TRBD2 for D (5 bases each). V was pared by 1 base and J by 6 bases, with 13 bases between. This CDR3 region has 13 residues. In germline, CDR1 is SQVTM, CDR2 ANQGSEA. For the CDR3, the DNA is TGCAGCGTTGAAGTACAGGACTTACGCGAGCAGTACTTC. Protein product: CSVEVQDLREQYF.

The V gene is TRBV10-3, the J gene TRBJ2-3; the D is unclear. The CDR3 consists of 13 residues. Deletions cut 6 bases from V and 4 bases from J, with 11 bases between. CDR1 and CDR2 from the germline V gene are ENHRY and SYGVKD. The DNA for the CDR3 is TGTGCCATCAGCCAAGATTCTTCAGATACGCAGTATTTT. It translates to CAISQDSSDTQYF.

The chain combines TRBV7-2 with TRBJ2-5; D perhaps matches TRBD1 (6 bases). The J call may be wrong; the DNA end is better matched by TRBJ2-1. There are 16 residues in the CDR3. CDR1 and CDR2 (germline): SGHTA, FQGNSA. The CDR3 sequence: CASSPLGGNVYNEQFF. CDR3 DNA: TGTGCCAGCAGCCCCTTAGGGGGAAACGTCTACAATGAGCAGTTCTTC.

Here the CDR3 DNA reads TGCAGTGCACAACAGCGTAATCAGCCCCAGCATTTT. Its protein product is CSAQQRNQPQHF. The chain carries TRBV20-1 and TRBJ1-5; unclear D gene. V lost 6 bases, J lost 4 bases, and 10 bases lay in between. CDR1 and CDR2 from the germline V gene are DFQATT and SNEGSKA (reference sequence). The CDR3 has 12 amino acids.

This clonotype has a count of ten or more. The chain couples TRBV5-6 to TRBJ2-1; D ambiguous. This CDR3 has 12 residues. Germline assignment: CDR1 SGHDT and CDR2 YYEEEE. V lost 0 bases to trimming and J lost 5 bases, with 3 bases between them. For the CDR3, the DNA is TGTGCCAGCAGCTTGGTGGACAATGAGCAGTTCTTC. Residues: CASSLVDNEQFF. Together with reference TRBV5-6 and TRBJ2-1, the CDR3 gives the full variable domain: DAGVTQSPTHLIKTRGQQVTLRCSPKSGHDTVSWYQQALGQGPQFIFQYYEEEERQRGNFPDRFSGHQFPNYSSELNVNALLLGDSALYLCASSLVDNEQFFGPGTRLTVL.

This clonotype has ten or more counts. One end of the junction is discordant with germline, which a read error may explain. The gene calls are TRBV4-3 and TRBJ2-5; possible D gene TRBD1, 6 bases. The germline V gene encodes CDR1 LGHNA and CDR2 YSLEER. The CDR3 has 13 amino acids. The CDR3 here is CASSQGPQETQYF. DNA of the CDR3: TGTGCCAGCAGCCAGGGGCCACAAGAGACCCAGTACTTC.

The chain uses TRBV11-2 and TRBJ1-4; the match to TRBD1 covers 7 bases. Germline V gives CDR1 SGHAT, CDR2 FQNNGV. The CDR3 spans 12 residues. The junction had 3 bases not matched to a gene; V was cut back by 6 bases and J by 8 bases. DNA of the CDR3: TGTGCCAGCAGGCGGACAGGAGAAAAACTGTTTTTT. Its translation: CASRRTGEKLFF.